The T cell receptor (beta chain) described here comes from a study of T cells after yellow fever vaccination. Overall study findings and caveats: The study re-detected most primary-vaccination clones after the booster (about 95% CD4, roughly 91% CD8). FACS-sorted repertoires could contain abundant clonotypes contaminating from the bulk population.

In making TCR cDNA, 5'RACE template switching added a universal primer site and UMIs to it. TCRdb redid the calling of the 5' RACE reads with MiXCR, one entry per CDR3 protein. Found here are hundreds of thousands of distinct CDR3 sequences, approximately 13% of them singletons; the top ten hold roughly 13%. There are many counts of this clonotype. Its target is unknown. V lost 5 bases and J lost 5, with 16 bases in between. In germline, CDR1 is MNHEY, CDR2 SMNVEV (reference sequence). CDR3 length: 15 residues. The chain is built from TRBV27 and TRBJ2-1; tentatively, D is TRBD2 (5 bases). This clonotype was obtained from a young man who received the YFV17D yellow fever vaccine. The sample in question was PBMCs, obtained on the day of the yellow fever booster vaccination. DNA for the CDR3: TGTGCCAGCAGTCCTAGGGTGGACGGGGACAATGAGCAGTTCTTC. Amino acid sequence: CASSPRVDGDNEQFF.